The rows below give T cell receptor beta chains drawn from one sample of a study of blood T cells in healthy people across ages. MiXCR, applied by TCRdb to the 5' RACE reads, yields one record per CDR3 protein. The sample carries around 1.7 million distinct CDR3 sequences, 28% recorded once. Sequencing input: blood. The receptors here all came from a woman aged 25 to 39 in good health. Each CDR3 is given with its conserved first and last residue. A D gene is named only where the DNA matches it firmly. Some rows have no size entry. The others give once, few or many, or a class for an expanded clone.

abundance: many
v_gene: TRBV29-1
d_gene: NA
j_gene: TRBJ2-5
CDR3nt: TGCAGCGTAGCAAACACGGGGGCCACCGAGACCCAGTACTTC
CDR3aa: CSVANTGATETQYF

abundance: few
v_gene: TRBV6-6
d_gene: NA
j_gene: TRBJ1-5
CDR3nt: TGTGCCAGCAGTCCCGGACAGACCTATAGCAATCAGCCCCAGCATTTT
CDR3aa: CASSPGQTYSNQPQHF

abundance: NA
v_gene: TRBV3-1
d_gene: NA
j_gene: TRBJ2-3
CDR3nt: TGTGCCAGCAGCCACCCTGAAGCCACAGATACGCAGTATTTT
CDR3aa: CASSHPEATDTQYF

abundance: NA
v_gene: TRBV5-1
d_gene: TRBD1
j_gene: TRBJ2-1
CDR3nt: TGCGCCGGCAGCAGAGCACCAGGGGGCTCCTACAATGAGCAGTTCTTC
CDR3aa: CAGSRAPGGSYNEQFF

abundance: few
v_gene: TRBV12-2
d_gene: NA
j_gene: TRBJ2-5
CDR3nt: TGTGCAAGTCGCTTTGACCCAAGGCAAGAGACCCAGTACTTC
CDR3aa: CASRFDPRQETQYF

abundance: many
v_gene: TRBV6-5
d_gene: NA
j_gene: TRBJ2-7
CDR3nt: TGTGCCAGCAGGGGGTCCTCCTACGAGCAGTACTTC
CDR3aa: CASRGSSYEQYF

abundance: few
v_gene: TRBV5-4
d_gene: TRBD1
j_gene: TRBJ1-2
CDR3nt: TGTGCCAGCAGCTTGGGACCATCCACAGGGGACTATGGCTACACCTTC
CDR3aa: CASSLGPSTGDYGYTF

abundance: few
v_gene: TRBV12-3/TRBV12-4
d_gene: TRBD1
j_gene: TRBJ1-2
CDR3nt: TGTGCCAGCAGCCCCCGACAGGGAAGAGGTGGCTACACCTTC
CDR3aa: CASSPRQGRGGYTF

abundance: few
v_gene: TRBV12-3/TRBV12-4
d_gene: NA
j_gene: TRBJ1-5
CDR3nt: TGTGCCAGCAGTTTAGCGGTAATCAATCAGCCCCAGCATTTT
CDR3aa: CASSLAVINQPQHF

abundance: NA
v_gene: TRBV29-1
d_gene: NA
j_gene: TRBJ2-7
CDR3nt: TGCAGCGCCGAAGGGACCACTGACGAGCAGTACTTC
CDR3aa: CSAEGTTDEQYF

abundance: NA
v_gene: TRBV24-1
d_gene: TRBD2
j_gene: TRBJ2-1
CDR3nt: TGTGCCACCAGTGACCCGGGACTAGCGGGGGGCAATGAGCAGTTCTTC
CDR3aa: CATSDPGLAGGNEQFF

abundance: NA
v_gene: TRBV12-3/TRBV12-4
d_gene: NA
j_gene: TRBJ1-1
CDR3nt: TGTGCCAGCAGGGCCGGGACACTGAACACTGAAGCTTTCTTT
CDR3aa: CASRAGTLNTEAFF

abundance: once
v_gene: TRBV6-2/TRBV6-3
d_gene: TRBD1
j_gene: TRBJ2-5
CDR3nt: TGTGCCAGCAGTTACGGACGAAGGGACAGAAAAGGGGCCCAGTACTTC
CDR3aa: CASSYGRRDRKGAQYF

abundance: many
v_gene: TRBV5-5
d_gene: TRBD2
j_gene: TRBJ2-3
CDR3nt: TGTGCCAGCAGCCCGAGACCGGGACTAGCGGGATCCGATACGCAGTATTTT
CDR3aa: CASSPRPGLAGSDTQYF

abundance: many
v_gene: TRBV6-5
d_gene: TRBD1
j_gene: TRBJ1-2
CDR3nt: TGTGCCAGCAGCCGCAGGGGGGAGAGTGGCTACACCTTC
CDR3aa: CASSRRGESGYTF

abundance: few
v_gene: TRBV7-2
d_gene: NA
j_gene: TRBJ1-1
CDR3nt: TGTGCCAGCAGCTCATCCCTACAGGGTTTCAAAGCTTTCTTT
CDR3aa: CASSSSLQGFKAFF

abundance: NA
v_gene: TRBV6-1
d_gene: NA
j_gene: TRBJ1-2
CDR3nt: TGTGCCAGCAGTGCCCGGGGTGGGGGCCTCTATGACTACACCTTC
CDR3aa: CASSARGGGLYDYTF

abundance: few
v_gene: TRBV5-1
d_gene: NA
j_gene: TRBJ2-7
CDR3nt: TGCGCCAGCAGCTTAGGGCGCCTTTCGAGAGGGAGCTCCTACGAGCAGTACTTC
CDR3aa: CASSLGRLSRGSSYEQYF

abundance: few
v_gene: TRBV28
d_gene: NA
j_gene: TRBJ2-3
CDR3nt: TGTGCCAGCATCTCCCGGGAGTTTGGAGACACAGATACGCAGTATTTT
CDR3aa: CASISREFGDTDTQYF

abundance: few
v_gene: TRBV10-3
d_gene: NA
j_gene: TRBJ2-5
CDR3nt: TGTGCCATCAGTGAGTCGGACGGTCAAGAGACCCAGTACTTC
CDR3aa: CAISESDGQETQYF

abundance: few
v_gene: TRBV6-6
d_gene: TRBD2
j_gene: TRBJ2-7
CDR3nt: TGTGCCAGCAGTTTCGGGAAGCGGGGGGGCCTTGGCGAGCAGTACTTC
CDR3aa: CASSFGKRGGLGEQYF

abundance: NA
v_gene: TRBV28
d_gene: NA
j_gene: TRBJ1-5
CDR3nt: TGTGCTAGCAGTTTACTGGTTGGTGGAAATCAGCCCCAGCATTTT
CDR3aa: CASSLLVGGNQPQHF

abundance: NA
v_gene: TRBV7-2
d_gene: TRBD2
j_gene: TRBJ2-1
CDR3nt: TGTGCCAGCAGCCTACGGACTAGCGGATGGAACAATGAGCAGTTCTTC
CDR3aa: CASSLRTSGWNNEQFF

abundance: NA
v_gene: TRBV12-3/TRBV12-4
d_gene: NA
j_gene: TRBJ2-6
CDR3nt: TGTGCCAGCAGTTCTGAAACTGGGGCCAACGTCCTGACTTTC
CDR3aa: CASSSETGANVLTF

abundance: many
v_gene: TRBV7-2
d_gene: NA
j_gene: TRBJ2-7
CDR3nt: TGTGCCAGCAGCTCGGGACGGAGGCACGAGCAGTACTTC
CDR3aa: CASSSGRRHEQYF

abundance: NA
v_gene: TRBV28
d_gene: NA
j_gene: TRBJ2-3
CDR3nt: TGTGCCACTCACTCCCTCCGGGGAGATACGCAGTATTTT
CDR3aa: CATHSLRGDTQYF

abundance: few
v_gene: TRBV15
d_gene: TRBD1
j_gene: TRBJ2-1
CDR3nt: TGTGCCACCAGCAGAGGGGCCTCGACAGGGACCTCCTACAATGAGCAGTTCTTC
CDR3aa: CATSRGASTGTSYNEQFF

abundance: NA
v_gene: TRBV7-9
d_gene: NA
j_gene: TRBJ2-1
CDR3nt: TGTGCCAGCAGCTCTCTCAACTCCCACAATGAGCAGTTCTTC
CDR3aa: CASSSLNSHNEQFF

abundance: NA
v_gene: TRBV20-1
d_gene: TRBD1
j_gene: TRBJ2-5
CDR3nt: TGCAGTGCTAGGAGAGGGGGCCTGGTCGAGACCCAGTACTTC
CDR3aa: CSARRGGLVETQYF

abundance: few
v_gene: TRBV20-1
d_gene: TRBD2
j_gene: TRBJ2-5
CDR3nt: TGCAGTGCTAGAGTTCCAGCGGGAGGGCCGGGGGGGGAGACCCAGTACTTC
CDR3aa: CSARVPAGGPGGETQYF

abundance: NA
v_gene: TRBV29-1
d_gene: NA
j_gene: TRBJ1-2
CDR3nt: TGCAGCGTTGTTTTTTTAGGAGAGACAGAAAACTATGGCTACACCTTC
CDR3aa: CSVVFLGETENYGYTF

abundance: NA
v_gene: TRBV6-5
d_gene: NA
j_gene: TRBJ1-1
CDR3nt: TGTGCCAGCAGAGTCCGAACAGGCTCGACTTTCTTT
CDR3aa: CASRVRTGSTFF

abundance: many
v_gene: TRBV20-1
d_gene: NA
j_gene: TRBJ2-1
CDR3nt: TGCAGTGCTACTATAGTCGGTGAGCAGTTCTTC
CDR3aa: CSATIVGEQFF

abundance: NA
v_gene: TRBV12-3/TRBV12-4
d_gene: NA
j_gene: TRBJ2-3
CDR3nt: TGTGCCAGCAGTTTAGGGACAATCGGAGCAGATACGCAGTATTTT
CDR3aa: CASSLGTIGADTQYF

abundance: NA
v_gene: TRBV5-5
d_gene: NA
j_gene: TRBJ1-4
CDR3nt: TGTGCCAGCAGCTTGTTGGGCGGTGAAAAACTGTTTTTT
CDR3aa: CASSLLGGEKLFF

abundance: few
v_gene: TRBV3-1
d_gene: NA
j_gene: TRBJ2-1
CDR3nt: TGTGCCAGCAGCCCCTATTTCGCTACGAATGAGCAGTTCTTC
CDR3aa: CASSPYFATNEQFF

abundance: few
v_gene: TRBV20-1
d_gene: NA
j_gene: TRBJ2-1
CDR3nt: TGCAGTGCTAGGGCGGGGATGAACTACAATGAGCAGTTCTTC
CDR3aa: CSARAGMNYNEQFF

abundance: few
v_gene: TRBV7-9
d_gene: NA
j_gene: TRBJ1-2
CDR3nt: TGTGCCAGCAGCTCTTGGATAGGGAAGGAGGGCTACACCTTC
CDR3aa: CASSSWIGKEGYTF

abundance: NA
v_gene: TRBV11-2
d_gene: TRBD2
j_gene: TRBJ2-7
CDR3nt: TGTGCCAGCAGCTTATACGGGGGGGAAATCTACGAGCAGTACTTC
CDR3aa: CASSLYGGEIYEQYF

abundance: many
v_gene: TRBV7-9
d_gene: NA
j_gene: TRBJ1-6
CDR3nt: TGTGCCAGCAGTTTGGACGGGATAAATCAATCACCCCTCCACTTT
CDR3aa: CASSLDGINQSPLHF

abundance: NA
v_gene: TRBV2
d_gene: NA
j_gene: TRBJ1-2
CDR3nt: TGTGCCAGCAGTAATTTATTGGGGCCGGGTCGCGGCTACACCTTC
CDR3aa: CASSNLLGPGRGYTF

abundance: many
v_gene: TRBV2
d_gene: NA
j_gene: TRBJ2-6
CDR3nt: TGTGCCAGCAGCGTATACCAGGGTTCTGGGGCCAACGTCCTGACTTTC
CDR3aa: CASSVYQGSGANVLTF

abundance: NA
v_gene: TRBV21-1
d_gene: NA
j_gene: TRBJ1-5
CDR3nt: TGTGCCAGCAGCAAAGTTCGGGCAGGGGGCGGCAATCAGCCCCAGCATTTT
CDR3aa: CASSKVRAGGGNQPQHF

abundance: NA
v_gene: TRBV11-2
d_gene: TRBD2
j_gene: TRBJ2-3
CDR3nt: TGTGCCAGCAGCTTCCCTGGCGGGGGTTTGACAGATACGCAGTATTTT
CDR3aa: CASSFPGGGLTDTQYF

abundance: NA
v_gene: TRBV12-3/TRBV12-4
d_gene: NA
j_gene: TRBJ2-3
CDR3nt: TGTGCCAGCAGACGGCGGGGAACCACAGATACGCAGTATTTT
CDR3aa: CASRRRGTTDTQYF

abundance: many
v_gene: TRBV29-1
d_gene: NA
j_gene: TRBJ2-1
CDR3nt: TGCAGCGTTGAAGAGACTAGAGAGCAGTTCTTC
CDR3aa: CSVEETREQFF

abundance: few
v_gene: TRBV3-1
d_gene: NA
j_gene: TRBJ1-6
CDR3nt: TGTGCCAGCAGCTCCTCTTCACCCCTCCACTTT
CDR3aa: CASSSSSPLHF

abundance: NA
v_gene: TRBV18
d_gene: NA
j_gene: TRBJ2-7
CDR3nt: TGTACCAGCTCACCCGAGGGATCCGAGCAGTACTTC
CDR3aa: CTSSPEGSEQYF

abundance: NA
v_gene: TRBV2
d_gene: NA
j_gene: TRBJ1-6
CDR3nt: TGTGCCAGCAAGGGATCTCGTAATTCACCCCTCCACTTT
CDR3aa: CASKGSRNSPLHF

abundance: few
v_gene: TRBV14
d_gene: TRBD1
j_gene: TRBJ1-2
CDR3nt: TGTGCCAGCAGTCGGTCCGGGACAGGGCTAAGGGGCTACACCTTC
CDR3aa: CASSRSGTGLRGYTF

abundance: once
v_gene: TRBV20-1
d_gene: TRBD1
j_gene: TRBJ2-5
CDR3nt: TGCAGTGCTAGAGAAAGTACAGGGGACCAAGAGACCCAGTACTTC
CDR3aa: CSARESTGDQETQYF

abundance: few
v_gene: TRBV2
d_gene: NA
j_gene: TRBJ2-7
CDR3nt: TGTGCCAGTGGGGCCACTCGGAGCGTCTACGAGCAGTACTTC
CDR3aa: CASGATRSVYEQYF

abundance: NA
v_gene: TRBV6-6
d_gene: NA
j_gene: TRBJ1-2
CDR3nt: TGTGCCAGCAGAACCCAGGGTGTAATCTATGGCTACACCTTC
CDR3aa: CASRTQGVIYGYTF

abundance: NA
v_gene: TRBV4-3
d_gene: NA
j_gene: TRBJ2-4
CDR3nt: TGCGCCGGCAGCCAAGCCGGACAGCAAAACATTCAGTACTTC
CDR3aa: CAGSQAGQQNIQYF

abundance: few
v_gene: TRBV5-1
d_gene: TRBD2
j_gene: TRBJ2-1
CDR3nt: TGCGCCAGCAGCTCTAGCGGGGGCTGGGAGAATGAGCAGTTCTTC
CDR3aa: CASSSSGGWENEQFF

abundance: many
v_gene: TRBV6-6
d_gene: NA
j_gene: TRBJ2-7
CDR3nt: TGTGCCAGCAGTTACGGTAGGAGCACCTACGAGCAGTACTTC
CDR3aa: CASSYGRSTYEQYF

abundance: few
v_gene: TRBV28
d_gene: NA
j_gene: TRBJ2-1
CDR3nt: TGTGCCAGCACCTCTGGAGATGAGCAGTTCTTC
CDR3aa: CASTSGDEQFF

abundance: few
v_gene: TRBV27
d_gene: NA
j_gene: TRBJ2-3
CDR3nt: TGTGCCAGCAGTTTTGAGGGAGTAGGCACAGATACGCAGTATTTT
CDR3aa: CASSFEGVGTDTQYF

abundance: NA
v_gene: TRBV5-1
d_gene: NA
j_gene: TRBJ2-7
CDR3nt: TGCGCCAGCAGCTTGGGGACGACCCCTGTCGAGCAGTACTTC
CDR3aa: CASSLGTTPVEQYF